This T cell receptor (beta chain) came from a study of cytomegalovirus exposure and HLA in healthy donors. Overall study findings and caveats: Several top significant clusters appeared, in a later analysis, to be linked to common viral pathogens.

The PCR contained 60 Vbeta and 13 Jbeta primers. The table came from immunoSEQ multiplex PCR; TCRdb's copy has only in-frame clones and leaves some out. The repertoire has under 140,000 clones, around 87% of them found once; the top ten carry more than 1.5%. This clone was counted between two and nine times. Its antigen is undetermined. V lost 8 bases and J 5 bases, leaving 10 bases between the germline ends. This CDR3 region has 11 residues. Germline V lookup: CDR1 MNHEY, CDR2 SVGAGI. This sequence originates from a man in his forties in good health and CMV-seronegative. The sample comprised PBMCs. V and J are TRBV6-5 and TRBJ2-7; no clear D. CDR3 DNA: TGTGCCAGCGCCGTCCGGGACGAGCAGTACTTC. This encodes CASAVRDEQYF.